This T cell receptor beta chain was profiled in a study of shared clonotypes between healthy human individuals. Study overall: The cohort comprised a couple of women and a few men. Their ages spanned 18 to 49 years. Plates per donor: three CD4 naive, three CD4 memory, two CD8 naive, one CD8 memory.

Clones were read by immunoSEQ multiplex PCR, and TCRdb kept only the in-frame ones, dropping some. The profile shows 2 million to 3 million clones, 93% of them singletons. Germline-derived CDR1 and CDR2 are LGHNA and YSLEER. Deletions cut 4 bases from V and 1 base from J, with 9 bases between. The CDR3 length is 14 residues. Study-level results: Blood was the sole source, and tissue repertoires probably differ.

Notes on this clone: Its antigen remains unidentified.

The rearrangement links TRBV4-3 to TRBJ2-3, with unresolved D. Sequencing used naive CD4+ T cells from PBMCs. The subset: CD45RA+ positively selected. This TCR derives from a man aged 18 to 35 in good health. Some clones in this sample may be carry-over from other donors' samples. CDR3 nucleotides: TGCGCCAGCAGCCGAGCCCTCGGCACAGATACGCAGTATTTT. This sequence encodes CASSRALGTDTQYF.